This T cell receptor beta chain appears in the sequencing data of a study of technical replicates of blood from a few donors. Some clones are missing from TCRdb's copy, which holds only in-frame ones; the method was immunoSEQ multiplex PCR. The table includes 50,000 to 55,000 clones, roughly 84% detected once. CDR3 length: 14 amino acids. V lost 6 bases, J lost 6 bases, and 8 bases stayed unmatched. CDR1 is MNHNY and CDR2 is SVGAGI in the germline V gene (reference sequence). The sequencing sample was made of PBMCs. This TCR was recovered from a human donor in good health. Some clones in this sample may be carry-over from other donors' samples. The gene calls are TRBV6-6 and TRBJ1-5; 7 nucleotides agree with TRBD1. CDR3 DNA sequence: TGTGCCAGCAGCGGGACAGTGGTCGGTCAGCCCCAGCATTTT. Residues: CASSGTVVGQPQHF.